Each of the 3 T cell receptor beta chains below was sequenced from the same sample in a study of early T cells in non-severe SARS-CoV-2 infection (dated by TCRdb to the early 2020s). The library was built by means of 5' RACE. TCRdb names NextSeq 500 as the instrument used. The raw public data were reprocessed by TCRdb itself: fastp quality trimming at Q25, MiXCR clonotype calling, in-frame beta chains only. Each CDR3 protein appears once, grouped with its most common genes and DNA. The sample includes roughly 80,000 distinct CDR3 sequences, with 16% observed a single time. The ten largest make up approximately 2.9% of the sample. Input material: whole blood. These receptors all come from an adult who was a healthcare worker with PCR-confirmed SARS-CoV-2 infection or an uninfected control (not recorded which).

The chain employs TRBV6-5 and TRBJ2-3; TRBD1 aligns across 8 bases. V lost 8 bases, J lost 2 bases, and 9 bases stayed unmatched. Germline V lookup: CDR1 MNHEY, CDR2 SVGAGI. CDR3 length equals 15 residues. The CDR3 sequence: CASCTRQGITDTQYF. The CDR3, as DNA: TGTGCCAGCTGTACCCGACAGGGGATCACAGATACGCAGTATTTT.

The J gene is TRBJ2-7, the V gene TRBV27; TRBD1 agrees at 10 bases. This CDR3 contains 15 residues. V trimming: 5 bases; J trimming: 2 bases; junction bases outside the gene matches: 6. Germline lookup yields CDR1 MNHEY and CDR2 SMNVEV (reference sequence). DNA for the CDR3: TGTGCCAGCAGTCCCTGGGGACAGGGGCCCTACGAGCAGTACTTC. This translates into CASSPWGQGPYEQYF.

The chain couples TRBV20-1 to TRBJ2-1, with D possibly matching TRBD2 (5 bases). The V gene's germline CDR1 is DFQATT and CDR2 SNEGSKA (reference sequence). CDR3 length equals 15 residues. V was shortened by 5 bases and J by 9 bases, with 23 bases between the two germline ends. The CDR3 nucleotides read TGCAGTGCTCCCTTCACTAGAGTGACCCCTATTGAGCAGTTCTTC. This encodes CSAPFTRVTPIEQFF.